These 31 T cell receptor beta chains came from one sample sequenced in a study of T cell responses to AZD1222 COVID-19 vaccine. The method was immunoSEQ multiplex PCR; TCRdb's version includes in-frame clones alone and lacks a portion of them. The repertoire consists of roughly 93,000 clones, with around nine tenths occurring once and the leading ten covering about 3%. The specimen was peripheral blood, collected on day 0 of MenACWY control vaccination. All receptors come from an adult in good health.

This chain connects TRBV28 to TRBJ1-6; 7 bases fit TRBD1. Germline V gene lookup returns CDR1 MDHEN and CDR2 SYDVKM. Trimming cost V 5 bases and J 14 bases; bases outside gene matches: 12. The CDR3 totals 14 residues. In DNA form, the CDR3 reads TGTGCCAGCAGTACTGGGACAGTTATGGGAACCCTCCACTTT. Translated, it gives CASSTGTVMGTLHF.

In this sample, this clone turned up once. The chain links TRBV5-1 to TRBJ2-7; 8 nucleotides line up with TRBD1. Germline V gene lookup returns CDR1 SGHRS and CDR2 YFSETQ. The CDR3 runs to 15 residues. Unmatched junction bases numbered 7, after V lost 0 bases and J lost 5 bases. CDR3 nucleotide sequence: TGCGCCAGCAGCTTGGGTGCCAGGGGGCTCAACGAGCAGTACTTC. Translation gives CASSLGARGLNEQYF.

The rearrangement joins TRBV6-5 to TRBJ2-7; D uncertain. The CDR3 loop spans 13 amino acids. Germline assignment: CDR1 MNHEY and CDR2 SVGAGI. With 7 bases removed from V and 3 bases from J, the gap between germline ends came to 13 bases. DNA of the CDR3: TGTGCCAGCATATTTATAGCCCTCTACGAGCAGTACTTC. Translation: CASIFIALYEQYF.

The V and J genes are TRBV10-3 and TRBJ2-3; D gene unclear. The V gene lost 4 bases and the J gene lost 4 bases, with 6 bases spanning the gap. Germline values: CDR1 ENHRY, CDR2 SYGVKD. The CDR3 covers 12 residues. CDR3 sequence (DNA): TGTGCCATCAGTGGAGAGCCAGATACGCAGTATTTT. It translates to CAISGEPDTQYF.

With respect to this clone: Other DNA sequences in this specimen translate into the identical CDR3. The chain joins TRBV12-3 or TRBV12-4 to TRBJ2-7; D ambiguous. This CDR3 has 12 amino acids. Trimming shortened V by 2 bases and J by 2 bases, and 4 bases separated the two germline ends. CDR3 residues: CASSLSPYEQYF. In DNA, the CDR3 is TGTGCCAGCAGTTTATCCCCCTACGAGCAGTACTTC.

This rearrangement joins TRBV5-6 to TRBJ2-3; 8 nucleotides align to TRBD1. Per the germline V gene, CDR1 is SGHDT and CDR2 is YYEEEE. Trimming took 4 bases from V and 5 from J; bases not matched to a gene: 3. There are 13 residues in the CDR3. CDR3 DNA sequence: TGTGCCAGCAGCACCGACAGGGGAGATACGCAGTATTTT. It specifies CASSTDRGDTQYF.

This clone showed up just once. This chain connects TRBV28 to TRBJ1-2; D uncertain. The germline V and J ends were trimmed by 4 bases and 5 bases, with 5 bases remaining between them. CDR1 and CDR2 (germline): MDHEN, SYDVKM. The CDR3 contains 11 residues. CDR3 sequence (DNA): TGTGCCAGCAGTTCCCAGTATGGCTACACCTTC. Translated: CASSSQYGYTF.

This chain links TRBV4-3 with TRBJ1-1, with D maybe TRBD1 (6 bases). The CDR3 has 15 amino acids. Trimming shortened V by 1 base and J by 6 bases, and 15 bases separated the two germline ends. Germline lookup yields CDR1 LGHNA and CDR2 YSLEER. The CDR3 region has the DNA TGCGCCAGCAGCCAAGGGTCCGTGGACAGCCCTGAAGCTTTCTTT. It is translated as CASSQGSVDSPEAFF.

This sequence joins TRBV11-3 and TRBJ2-7; D not resolved. The V gene's germline CDR1 is SGHNT and CDR2 YENEEA. Between the trimmed V and J ends, which lost 2 bases and 3 bases, there was a span of 8 bases. This CDR3 region has 13 residues. The CDR3 sequence: CASSLNRDYEQYF. In DNA, the CDR3 is TGTGCCAGCAGCTTAAATCGAGACTACGAGCAGTACTTC.

The V call is TRBV4-1, the J call TRBJ1-6; the match to TRBD1 covers 10 bases. In germline, CDR1 is MGHRA, CDR2 YSYEKL. J was trimmed by 7 bases and V by 5 bases; bases with no gene match: 5. This CDR3 contains 15 residues. CDR3 amino acids: CASSIQGQGNSPLHF. The DNA for the CDR3 is TGCGCCAGCAGCATACAGGGACAGGGGAATTCACCCCTCCACTTT.

The rearrangement joins TRBV4-3 to TRBJ1-2, with D unclear. The CDR3 has 14 amino acids. The V gene lost 2 bases and the J gene lost 4 bases, with 11 bases spanning the gap. Germline CDR1 reads LGHNA; CDR2 reads YSLEER. The CDR3 bases are TGCGCCAGCAGCCAATTGCCGGGCTTCTATGGCTACACCTTC. The encoded protein is CASSQLPGFYGYTF.

This chain connects TRBV7-8 to TRBJ1-2; maybe TRBD1 (5 bases). The CDR3 consists of 15 residues. V was pared by 1 base and J by 4 bases, with 13 bases between. Germline CDR1 SGHVS, CDR2 FQNEAQ. CDR3: CASSLEGGEGYGYTF. The CDR3 region has the DNA TGTGCCAGCAGCTTAGAAGGAGGGGAGGGCTATGGCTACACCTTC.

The chain uses TRBV11-2 and TRBJ1-2; D ambiguous. There are 12 residues in the CDR3. CDR1 SGHAT and CDR2 FQNNGV come from the germline V gene. Trimming pared 2 bases from V and 0 bases from J, leaving 1 base between. CDR3 residues: CASSLSNYGYTF. The CDR3 nucleotides are TGTGCCAGCAGCTTATCTAACTATGGCTACACCTTC.

The V gene is TRBV19, the J gene TRBJ1-2; unclear D gene. V was trimmed by 7 bases and J by 5 bases, leaving 11 bases between them. Germline CDR1 reads LNHDA; CDR2 reads SQIVND (reference sequence). This CDR3 has 12 amino acids. The CDR3 DNA is TGTGCCAGTACCTCGACGGAATATGGCTACACCTTC. It is translated as CASTSTEYGYTF.

This sequence joins TRBV13 and TRBJ1-5; D not certain. From germline, CDR1 is PRHDT and CDR2 FYEKMQ (reference sequence). The CDR3 spans 17 residues. The germline V and J ends were trimmed by 4 bases and 0 bases, with 16 bases remaining between them. This chain's CDR3 is CASSSVSEGNSNQPQHF. CDR3 coding DNA: TGTGCCAGCAGCTCCGTCAGTGAGGGCAATAGCAATCAGCCCCAGCATTTT.

This clone has just a few counts. The identical CDR3 is also encoded by other nucleotide sequences in the sample. This rearrangement joins TRBV6-2 or TRBV6-3 to TRBJ1-1; D gene uncertain. CDR3 length equals 12 residues. V was trimmed by 3 bases and J by 5 bases, leaving 7 bases between them. CDR1 is MNHEY and CDR2 is SVGEGT in the germline V gene. The CDR3 protein is CASSYAGTEAFF. CDR3 bases: TGTGCCAGCAGTTATGCGGGGACTGAAGCTTTCTTT.

The chain links TRBV7-3 to TRBJ1-2; 9 bases agree with TRBD1. Germline-derived CDR1 and CDR2 are SGHTA and FQGTGA. V shed 5 bases, J shed 3 bases, and the junction held 7 bases outside the gene matches. The CDR3 contains 15 residues. The CDR3 reads CASSLTGDRDYGYTF. DNA of the CDR3: TGTGCCAGCAGCCTTACTGGGGACAGGGACTATGGCTACACCTTC.

A few counts support this clone. The chain recombines TRBV2 with TRBJ2-1, with unresolved D. Trimming stripped 5 bases from V and 10 bases from J, with 12 bases between. The CDR3 has 12 amino acids. CDR1 and CDR2 from the germline V gene are SNHLY and FYNNEI. The CDR3 nucleotides read TGTGCCAGCAGTTTAGGTGGTGGAGAGCAGTTCTTC. Its translation is CASSLGGGEQFF.

The chain recombines TRBV13 with TRBJ1-1; D is undetermined. V was shortened by 8 bases and J by 0 bases, with 4 bases between the two germline ends. The germline CDR1 and CDR2 sequences are PRHDT and FYEKMQ (reference sequence). The CDR3 sequence is 11 residues long. The CDR3 region has the DNA TGTGCCAGCGGGATGAACACTGAAGCTTTCTTT. Its translation is CASGMNTEAFF.

The V gene is TRBV3-1 (or the pseudogene TRBV3-2), the J gene TRBJ1-2, with D tentatively TRBD1 (6 bases). V dropped 2 bases and J dropped 8 bases, with 18 bases sitting between them. This CDR3 has 15 amino acids. Germline V gives CDR1 LGHDT, CDR2 YNNKEL (reference sequence). This chain's CDR3 is CASSQLGQGLRGYTF. The CDR3 DNA reads as TGTGCCAGCAGCCAACTTGGGCAGGGGTTGAGGGGCTACACCTTC.

There are many counts of this clone. The chain combines TRBV6-5 with TRBJ2-7, with unresolved D. CDR3 length: 14 residues. Germline V lookup: CDR1 MNHEY, CDR2 SVGAGI. The V end was cut by 1 base, the J end by 5 bases, with 12 bases between. CDR3 DNA: TGTGCCAGCAGTTACTACGGGCCAAACAACGAGCAGTACTTC. Its protein product is CASSYYGPNNEQYF.

The chain's CDR3 is CASSLGYEQYF. The CDR3, as DNA: TGTGCCAGCAGTTTGGGTTACGAGCAGTACTTC. This chain connects TRBV27 to TRBJ2-7, with D hard to call. Germline-derived CDR1 and CDR2 are MNHEY and SMNVEV (reference sequence). Deletions cut 3 bases from V and 4 bases from J, with 4 bases between. This CDR3 comprises 11 residues.

V is TRBV28 and J is TRBJ1-3, with D unclear. Trimming shortened V by 7 bases and J by 0 bases, and 13 bases separated the two germline ends. Germline lookup yields CDR1 MDHEN and CDR2 SYDVKM. This CDR3 spans 15 amino acids. CDR3 bases: TGTGCCAGCACCTCCTTAGCGACCTCTGGAAACACCATATATTTT. Translation: CASTSLATSGNTIYF.

The rearrangement uses TRBV11-2 and TRBJ1-2; no clear D. CDR1 and CDR2 from the germline V gene are SGHAT and FQNNGV. V shed 8 bases and J shed 3 bases, with 16 bases lying between them. The CDR3 is 14 amino acids. CDR3 coding DNA: TGTGCCAGCCGCCATCTTGGTGGGGACTATGGCTACACCTTC. It yields the protein CASRHLGGDYGYTF.

The chain recombines TRBV18 with TRBJ1-2; a weak D match, TRBD1 (5 bases). V was pared by 5 bases and J by 12 bases, with 16 bases between. CDR3 length: 12 residues. The germline V gene has CDR1 KGHSH and CDR2 LQKENI. CDR3 in amino acids: CASSEGTEGNTF. CDR3 sequence (DNA): TGTGCCAGCTCAGAGGGCACAGAGGGGAACACCTTC.

The table lists this clone with a count of one. The V and J genes are TRBV7-2 and TRBJ2-1, with TRBD2 matching 7 bases. CDR3 length: 16 residues. V trimming: 5 bases; J trimming: 7 bases; junction bases outside the gene matches: 14. Germline CDR1 and CDR2: SGHTA and FQGNSA. CDR3 nucleotide sequence: TGTGCCAGCAGCCTTTGGGGCGGGGGAAGGGGTAATGAGCAGTTCTTC. Its translation: CASSLWGGGRGNEQFF.

The rearrangement uses TRBV5-5 and TRBJ1-1; perhaps TRBD1 as D (6 bases). CDR3 length: 12 amino acids. Germline CDR1 and CDR2: SGHKS and YYEKEE (reference sequence). Trimming removed 5 bases at V and 5 bases at J, with 10 bases between. CDR3 loop: CASSWGQTEAFF. The CDR3 coding sequence is TGTGCCAGCAGTTGGGGGCAAACTGAAGCTTTCTTT. The full variable domain, completed using reference TRBV5-5 and TRBJ1-1, is DAGVTQSPTHLIKTRGQQVTLRCSPISGHKSVSWYQQVLGQGPQFIFQYYEKEERGRGNFPDRFSARQFPNYSSELNVNALLLGDSALYLCASSWGQTEAFFGQGTRLTVV.

The genes are TRBV6-2 or TRBV6-3 and TRBJ1-2; no reliable D call. Germline CDR1 is MNHEY and CDR2 is SVGEGT. Trimming removed 0 bases from V and 3 bases from J, with 5 bases in between. This CDR3 region has 13 residues. Written as DNA, the CDR3 is TGTGCCAGCAGTTACTCTCTGCACTATGGCTACACCTTC. Amino acids: CASSYSLHYGYTF.

V is TRBV15 and J is TRBJ1-1; 8 positions match TRBD1. The J segment lost 2 bases and the V segment lost 0 bases, leaving 2 bases of the junction unmatched. CDR3 length equals 15 residues. CDR1 is LNHNV, CDR2 YYDKDF, per germline (reference sequence). In DNA form, the CDR3 reads TGTGCCACCAGCAGAGACAGGGGGCAAAACACTGAAGCTTTCTTT. It encodes CATSRDRGQNTEAFF. The entire variable domain, with the rest obtained from reference TRBV15 and TRBJ1-1, is as follows: DAMVIQNPRYQVTQFGKPVTLSCSQTLNHNVMYWYQQKSSQAPKLLFHYYDKDFNNEADTPDNFQSRRPNTSFCFLDIRSPGLGDTAMYLCATSRDRGQNTEAFFGQGTRLTVV.

The chain combines TRBV7-9 with TRBJ2-7, with D unresolved. The V end was cut by 4 bases, the J end by 3 bases, with 13 bases between. The germline V gene has CDR1 SEHNR and CDR2 FQNEAQ (reference sequence). The CDR3 covers 14 residues. The CDR3 DNA is TGTGCCAGCAGCTCGCCCCTGACCGACTACGAGCAGTACTTC. The encoded protein is CASSSPLTDYEQYF.

The rearrangement uses TRBV7-8 and TRBJ2-1; D uncertain. In germline, CDR1 is SGHVS, CDR2 FQNEAQ. The CDR3 consists of 13 residues. Trimming cost V 0 bases and J 9 bases, with 9 bases left between them. The DNA of the CDR3 is TGTGCCAGCAGCTTAGCGGGTAACAGTGAGCAGTTCTTC. Translation gives CASSLAGNSEQFF.